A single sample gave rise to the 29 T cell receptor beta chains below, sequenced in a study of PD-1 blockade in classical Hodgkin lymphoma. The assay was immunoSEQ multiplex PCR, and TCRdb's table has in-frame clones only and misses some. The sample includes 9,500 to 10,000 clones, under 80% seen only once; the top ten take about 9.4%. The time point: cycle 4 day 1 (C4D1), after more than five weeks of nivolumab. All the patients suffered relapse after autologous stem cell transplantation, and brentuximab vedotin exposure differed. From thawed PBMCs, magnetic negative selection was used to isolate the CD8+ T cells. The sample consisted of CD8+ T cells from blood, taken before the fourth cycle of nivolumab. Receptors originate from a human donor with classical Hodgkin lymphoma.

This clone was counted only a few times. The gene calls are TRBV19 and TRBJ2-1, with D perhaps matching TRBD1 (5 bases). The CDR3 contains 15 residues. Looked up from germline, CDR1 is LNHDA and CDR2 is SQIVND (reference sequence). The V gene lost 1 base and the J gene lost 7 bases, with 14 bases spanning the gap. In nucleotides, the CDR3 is TGTGCCAGTAGTATAGTAGGGGTGGTCGGGAATGAGCAGTTCTTC. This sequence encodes CASSIVGVVGNEQFF. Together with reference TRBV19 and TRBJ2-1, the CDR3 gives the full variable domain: DGGITQSPKYLFRKEGQNVTLSCEQNLNHDAMYWYRQDPGQGLRLIYYSQIVNDFQKGDIAEGYSVSREKKESFPLTVTSAQKNPTAFYLCASSIVGVVGNEQFFGPGTRLTVL.

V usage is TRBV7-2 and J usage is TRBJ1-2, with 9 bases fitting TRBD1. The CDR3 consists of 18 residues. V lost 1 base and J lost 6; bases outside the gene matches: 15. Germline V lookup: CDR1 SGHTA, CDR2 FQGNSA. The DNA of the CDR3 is TGTGCCAGCAGCTTAGATTCGGTCCTAGGGGACAGGGAGGATGGCTACACCTTC. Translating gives CASSLDSVLGDREDGYTF.

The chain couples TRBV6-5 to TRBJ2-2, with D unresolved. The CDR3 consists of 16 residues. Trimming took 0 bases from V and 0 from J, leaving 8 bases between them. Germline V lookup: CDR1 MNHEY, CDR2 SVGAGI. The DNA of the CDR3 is TGTGCCAGCAGTTACTCGCCAGGAGCGAACACCGGGGAGCTGTTTTTT. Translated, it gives CASSYSPGANTGELFF.

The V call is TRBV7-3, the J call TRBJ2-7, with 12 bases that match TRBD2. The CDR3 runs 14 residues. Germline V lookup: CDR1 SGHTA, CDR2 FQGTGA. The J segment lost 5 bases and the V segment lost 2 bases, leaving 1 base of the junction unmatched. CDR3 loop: CASSLLAGGNEQYF. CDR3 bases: TGTGCCAGCAGCTTACTAGCGGGAGGGAACGAGCAGTACTTC. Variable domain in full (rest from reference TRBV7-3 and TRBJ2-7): GAGVSQTPSNKVTEKGKYVELRCDPISGHTALYWYRQSLGQGPEFLIYFQGTGAADDSGLPNDRFFAVRPEGSVSTLKIQRTERGDSAVYLCASSLLAGGNEQYFGPGTRLTVT.

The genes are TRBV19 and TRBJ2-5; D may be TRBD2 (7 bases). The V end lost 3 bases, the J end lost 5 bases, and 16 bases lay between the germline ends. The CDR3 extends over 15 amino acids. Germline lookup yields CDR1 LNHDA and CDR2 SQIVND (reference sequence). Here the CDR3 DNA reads TGTGCCAGTAGTATTTTGGGGGGGGCGATCGAGACCCAGTACTTC. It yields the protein CASSILGGAIETQYF.

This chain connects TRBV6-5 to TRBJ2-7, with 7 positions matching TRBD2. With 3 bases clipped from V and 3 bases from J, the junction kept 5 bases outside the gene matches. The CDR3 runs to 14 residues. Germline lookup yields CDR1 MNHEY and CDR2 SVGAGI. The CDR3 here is CASSYGAGVYEQYF. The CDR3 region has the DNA TGTGCCAGCAGTTATGGGGCGGGAGTCTACGAGCAGTACTTC.

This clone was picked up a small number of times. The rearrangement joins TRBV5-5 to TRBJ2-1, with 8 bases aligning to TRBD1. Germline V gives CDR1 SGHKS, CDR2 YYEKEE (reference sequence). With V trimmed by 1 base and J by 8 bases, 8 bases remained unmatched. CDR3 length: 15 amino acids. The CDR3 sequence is CASSLMTGEGDEQFF. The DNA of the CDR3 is TGTGCCAGCAGCTTGATGACAGGGGAAGGCGATGAGCAGTTCTTC.

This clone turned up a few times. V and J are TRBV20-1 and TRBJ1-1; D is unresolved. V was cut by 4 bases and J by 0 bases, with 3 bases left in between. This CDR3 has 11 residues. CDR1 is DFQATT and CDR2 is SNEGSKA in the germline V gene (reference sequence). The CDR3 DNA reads TGCAGTGCTATGATGAACACTGAAGCTTTCTTT. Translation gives CSAMMNTEAFF.

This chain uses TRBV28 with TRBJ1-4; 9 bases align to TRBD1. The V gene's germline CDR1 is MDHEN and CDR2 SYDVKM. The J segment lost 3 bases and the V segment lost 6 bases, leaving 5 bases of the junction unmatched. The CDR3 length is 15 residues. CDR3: CASRTGQGSNEKLFF. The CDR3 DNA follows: TGTGCCAGCAGGACTGGACAGGGGTCTAATGAAAAACTGTTTTTT. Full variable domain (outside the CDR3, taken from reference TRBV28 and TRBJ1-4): DVKVTQSSRYLVKRTGEKVFLECVQDMDHENMFWYRQDPGLGLRLIYFSYDVKMKEKGDIPEGYSVSREKKERFSLILESASTNQTSMYLCASRTGQGSNEKLFFGSGTQLSVL.

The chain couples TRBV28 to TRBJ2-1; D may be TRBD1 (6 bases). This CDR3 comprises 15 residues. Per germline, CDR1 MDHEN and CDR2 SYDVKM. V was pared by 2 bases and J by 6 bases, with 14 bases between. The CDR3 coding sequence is TGTGCCAGCAGTTTAGGACACAGGGACACCAATGAGCAGTTCTTC. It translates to CASSLGHRDTNEQFF.

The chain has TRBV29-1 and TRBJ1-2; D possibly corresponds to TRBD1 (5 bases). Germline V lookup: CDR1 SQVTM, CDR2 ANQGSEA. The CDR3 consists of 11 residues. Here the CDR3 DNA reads TGCTCCTCCCCAGGGCTCTATGGCTACACCTTC. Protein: CSSPGLYGYTF.

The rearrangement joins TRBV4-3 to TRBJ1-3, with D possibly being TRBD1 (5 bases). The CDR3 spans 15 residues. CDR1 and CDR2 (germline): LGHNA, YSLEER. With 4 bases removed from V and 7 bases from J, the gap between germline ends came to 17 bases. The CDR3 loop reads CASSLSQGLLNTIYF. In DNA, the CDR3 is TGCGCCAGCAGCCTCAGCCAGGGTTTGTTGAACACCATATATTTT.

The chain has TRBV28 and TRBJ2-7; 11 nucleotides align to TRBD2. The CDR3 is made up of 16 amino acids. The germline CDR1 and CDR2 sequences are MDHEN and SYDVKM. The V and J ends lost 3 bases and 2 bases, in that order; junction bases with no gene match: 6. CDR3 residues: CASSLTSGTQAYEQYF. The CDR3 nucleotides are TGTGCCAGCAGTTTGACTAGCGGGACCCAGGCCTACGAGCAGTACTTC.

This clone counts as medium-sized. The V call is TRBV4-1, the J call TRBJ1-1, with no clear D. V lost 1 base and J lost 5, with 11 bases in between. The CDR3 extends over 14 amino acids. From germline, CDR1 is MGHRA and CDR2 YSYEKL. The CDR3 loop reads CASSQGPGRTEAFF. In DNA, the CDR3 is TGCGCCAGCAGCCAAGGACCTGGGAGGACTGAAGCTTTCTTT.

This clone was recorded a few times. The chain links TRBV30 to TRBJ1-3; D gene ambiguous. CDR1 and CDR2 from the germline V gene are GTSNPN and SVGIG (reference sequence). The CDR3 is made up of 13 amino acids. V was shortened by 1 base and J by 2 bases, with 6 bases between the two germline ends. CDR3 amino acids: CAWSAATGNTIYF. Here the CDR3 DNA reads TGTGCCTGGAGTGCGGCAACTGGAAACACCATATATTTT. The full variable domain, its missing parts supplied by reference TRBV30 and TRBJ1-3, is SQTIHQWPATLVQPVGSPLSLECTVEGTSNPNLYWYRQAAGRGLQLLFYSVGIGQISSEVPQNLSASRPQDRQFILSSKKLLLSDSGFYLCAWSAATGNTIYFGEGSWLTVV.

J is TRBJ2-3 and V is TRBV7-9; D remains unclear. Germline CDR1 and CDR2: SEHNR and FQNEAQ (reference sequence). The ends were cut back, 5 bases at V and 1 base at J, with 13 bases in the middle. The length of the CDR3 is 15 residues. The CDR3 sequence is CASSPGRFRTDTQYF. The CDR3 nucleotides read TGTGCCAGCAGCCCGGGCCGTTTCCGCACAGATACGCAGTATTTT.

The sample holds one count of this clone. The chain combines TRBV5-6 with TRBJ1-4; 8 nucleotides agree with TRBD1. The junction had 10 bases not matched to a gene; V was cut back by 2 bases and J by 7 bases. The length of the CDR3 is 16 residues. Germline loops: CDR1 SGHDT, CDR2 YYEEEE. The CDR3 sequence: CASSFRQGRIGEKLFF. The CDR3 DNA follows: TGTGCCAGCAGCTTCCGACAGGGGAGAATCGGTGAAAAACTGTTTTTT.

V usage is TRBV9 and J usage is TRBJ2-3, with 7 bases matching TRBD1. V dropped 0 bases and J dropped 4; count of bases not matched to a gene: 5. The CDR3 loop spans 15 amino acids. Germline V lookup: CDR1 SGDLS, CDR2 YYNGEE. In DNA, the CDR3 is TGTGCCAGCAGCGTAGAGGACAGGATTGCAGATACGCAGTATTTT. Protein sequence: CASSVEDRIADTQYF.

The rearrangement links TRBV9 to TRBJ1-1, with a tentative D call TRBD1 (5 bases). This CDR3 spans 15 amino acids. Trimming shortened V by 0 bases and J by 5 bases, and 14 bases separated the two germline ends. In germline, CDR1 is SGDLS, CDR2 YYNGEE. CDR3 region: CASSVDGDGRTEAFF. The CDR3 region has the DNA TGTGCCAGCAGCGTAGATGGGGACGGAAGAACTGAAGCTTTCTTT.

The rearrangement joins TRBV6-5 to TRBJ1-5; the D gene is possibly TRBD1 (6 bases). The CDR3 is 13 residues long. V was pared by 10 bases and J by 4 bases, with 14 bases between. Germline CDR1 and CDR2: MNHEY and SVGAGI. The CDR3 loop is CAIRTEVNQPQHF. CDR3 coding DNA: TGTGCCATCAGGACAGAAGTGAATCAGCCCCAGCATTTT.

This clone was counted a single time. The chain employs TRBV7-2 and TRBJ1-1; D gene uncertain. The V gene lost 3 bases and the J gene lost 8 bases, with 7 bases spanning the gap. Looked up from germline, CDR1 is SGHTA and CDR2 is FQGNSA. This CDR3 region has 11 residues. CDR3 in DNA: TGTGCCAGCAGCTTGCGAAAAGAAGCTTTCTTT. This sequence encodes CASSLRKEAFF.

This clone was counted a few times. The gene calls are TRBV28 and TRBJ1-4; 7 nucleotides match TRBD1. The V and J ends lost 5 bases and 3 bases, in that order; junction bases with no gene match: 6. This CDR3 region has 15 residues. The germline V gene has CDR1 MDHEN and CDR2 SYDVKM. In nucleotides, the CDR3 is TGTGCCAGCAGTCCATCTGGACAGGCTAATGAAAAACTGTTTTTT. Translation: CASSPSGQANEKLFF.

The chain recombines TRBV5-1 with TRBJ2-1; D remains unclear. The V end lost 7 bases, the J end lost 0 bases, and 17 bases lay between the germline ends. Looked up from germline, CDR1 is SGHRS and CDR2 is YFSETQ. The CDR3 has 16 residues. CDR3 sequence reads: CASYDWAMSSYNEQFF. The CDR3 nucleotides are TGCGCCAGCTACGACTGGGCGATGAGCTCCTACAATGAGCAGTTCTTC.

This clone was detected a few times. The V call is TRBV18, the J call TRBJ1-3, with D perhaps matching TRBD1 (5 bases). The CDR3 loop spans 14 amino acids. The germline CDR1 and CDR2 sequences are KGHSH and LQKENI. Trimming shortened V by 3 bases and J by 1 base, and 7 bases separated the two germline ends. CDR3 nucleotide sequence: TGTGCCAGCTCACCGGCAGGGTCTGGAAACACCATATATTTT. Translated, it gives CASSPAGSGNTIYF.

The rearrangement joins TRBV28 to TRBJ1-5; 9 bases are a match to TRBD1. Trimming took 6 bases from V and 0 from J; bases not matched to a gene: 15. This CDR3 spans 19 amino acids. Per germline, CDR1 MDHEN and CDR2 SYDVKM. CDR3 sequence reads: CASSPPTGGDSYSNQPQHF. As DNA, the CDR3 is TGTGCCAGCAGCCCACCTACAGGGGGCGATTCCTATAGCAATCAGCCCCAGCATTTT.

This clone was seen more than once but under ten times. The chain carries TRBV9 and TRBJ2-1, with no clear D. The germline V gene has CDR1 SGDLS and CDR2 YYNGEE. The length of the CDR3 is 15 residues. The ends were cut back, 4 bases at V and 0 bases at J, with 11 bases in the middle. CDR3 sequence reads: CASSSQVGSYNEQFF. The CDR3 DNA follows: TGTGCCAGCAGCTCCCAAGTTGGCTCCTACAATGAGCAGTTCTTC.

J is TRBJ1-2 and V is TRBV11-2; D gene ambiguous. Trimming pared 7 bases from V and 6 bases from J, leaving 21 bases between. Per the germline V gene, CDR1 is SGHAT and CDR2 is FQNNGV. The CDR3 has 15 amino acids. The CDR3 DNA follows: TGTGCCAGCACCCCATCTTGGGGAGGAGAGGATGGCTACACCTTC. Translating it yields CASTPSWGGEDGYTF.

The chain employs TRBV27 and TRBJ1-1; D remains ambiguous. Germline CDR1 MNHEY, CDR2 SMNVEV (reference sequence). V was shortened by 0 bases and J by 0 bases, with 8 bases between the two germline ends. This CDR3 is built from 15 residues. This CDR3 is CASSLSRGVNTEAFF. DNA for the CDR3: TGTGCCAGCAGTTTATCGCGGGGAGTGAACACTGAAGCTTTCTTT.

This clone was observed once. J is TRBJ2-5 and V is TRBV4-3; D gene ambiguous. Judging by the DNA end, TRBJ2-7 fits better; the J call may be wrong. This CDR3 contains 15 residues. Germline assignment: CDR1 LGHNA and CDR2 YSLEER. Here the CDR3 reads CASSQGYTPSYEQYF. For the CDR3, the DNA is TGCGCCAGCAGCCAGGGGTATACCCCATCCTACGAGCAGTACTTC.